Following are 2 T cell receptor beta chains from one sample sequenced in a study of vaccination and CD4 T cells after COVID-19. No antigen has been identified for these receptors. With the Oncomine TCR Beta short-read assay, DNA from cultured CD4+ T cells was sequenced. TCRdb re-called the PCR reads with MiXCR, one entry per CDR3 protein. Of 8,000 to 9,000 distinct CDR3 sequences detected, around 66% appear once; the ten largest clones hold about a third. Treatment of the sample: approximately 9-day PBMC culture with coronavirus spike peptide pools or control peptides (ViraFEST assay). Sequencing was performed on CD4+ T cells from blood, cultured in vitro. These receptor sequences come from a human donor who had recovered from COVID-19.

This sequence joins TRBV25-1 and TRBJ1-2, with 10 bases aligning to TRBD1. The CDR3 loop spans 15 amino acids. V shed 3 bases, J shed 3 bases, and the junction held 4 bases outside the gene matches. Germline CDR1 and CDR2: MGHDK and SYGVNS. CDR3 DNA sequence: TGTGCCAGCAGTGAGGGGGACAGGGGCTACTATGGCTACACCTTC. This encodes CASSEGDRGYYGYTF.

In its sample, this clonotype was seen a few times. The rearrangement uses TRBV20-1 and TRBJ2-3; TRBD2 agrees at 8 bases. The J segment lost 2 bases and the V segment lost 1 base, leaving 8 bases of the junction unmatched. This CDR3 spans 16 amino acids. The V gene's germline CDR1 is DFQATT and CDR2 SNEGSKA (reference sequence). In nucleotides, the CDR3 is TGCAGTGCTAGAGCGGGGCTAGCGGGCATCACAGATACGCAGTATTTT. Translated, it gives CSARAGLAGITDTQYF.